Listed below are T cell receptor beta chains from one sample, sequenced in a study of T cell responses to AZD1222 COVID-19 vaccine. The assay was immunoSEQ multiplex PCR, and TCRdb's table has in-frame clones only and misses some. The sample records 110,000 to 150,000 clones, approximately 93% being singletons. This sample comprised peripheral blood, obtained after recovery from COVID-19. Every receptor here comes from an adult who had recovered from COVID-19. Both conserved end residues are part of each CDR3. A D gene is named only where the DNA matches it firmly. Clone size is shown for a subset of rows, as once, few, many or a class of expanded clone.

v_gene: TRBV15; j_gene: TRBJ2-7; d_gene: .; abundance: .; CDR3aa: CATSREFRDYYEQYF; CDR3nt: TGTGCCACCAGCAGAGAGTTCAGGGATTACTACGAGCAGTACTTC
v_gene: TRBV10-3; j_gene: TRBJ1-5; d_gene: .; abundance: .; CDR3aa: CAISGGGGGGPNQPQHF; CDR3nt: TGTGCCATCAGTGGGGGAGGGGGAGGCGGCCCCAATCAGCCCCAGCATTTT
v_gene: TRBV6-5; j_gene: TRBJ2-7; d_gene: TRBD1; abundance: .; CDR3aa: CASSYRDRDEQYF; CDR3nt: TGTGCCAGCAGTTACCGGGACAGGGACGAGCAGTACTTC
v_gene: TRBV5-4; j_gene: TRBJ2-2; d_gene: TRBD2; abundance: .; CDR3aa: CASSLFAGGDTGELFF; CDR3nt: TGTGCCAGCAGCTTGTTCGCGGGAGGGGACACCGGGGAGCTGTTTTTT
v_gene: TRBV7-3; j_gene: TRBJ2-1; d_gene: TRBD2; abundance: .; CDR3aa: CASSLMLAGGYNEQFF; CDR3nt: TGTGCCAGCAGCTTAATGCTAGCGGGAGGCTACAATGAGCAGTTCTTC
v_gene: TRBV6-5; j_gene: TRBJ1-4; d_gene: .; abundance: once; CDR3aa: CASAAGLYEKLFF; CDR3nt: TGTGCCAGCGCAGCAGGGCTTTATGAAAAACTGTTTTTT
v_gene: TRBV28; j_gene: TRBJ1-1; d_gene: .; abundance: .; CDR3aa: CASSGEPEAFF; CDR3nt: TGTGCCAGCAGTGGGGAACCTGAAGCTTTCTTT
v_gene: TRBV28; j_gene: TRBJ2-7; d_gene: .; abundance: .; CDR3aa: CASSRVGGVYEQYF; CDR3nt: TGTGCCAGCAGCAGGGTGGGGGGCGTCTACGAGCAGTACTTC
v_gene: TRBV9; j_gene: TRBJ2-1; d_gene: .; abundance: .; CDR3aa: CASSGSGAYNEQFF; CDR3nt: TGTGCCAGCAGCGGTTCGGGAGCCTACAATGAGCAGTTCTTC
v_gene: TRBV5-6; j_gene: TRBJ2-3; d_gene: .; abundance: .; CDR3aa: CASTRSGRVRDTQYF; CDR3nt: TGTGCCAGCACCAGGAGCGGCAGGGTGAGGGATACGCAGTATTTT
v_gene: TRBV29-1; j_gene: TRBJ2-1; d_gene: TRBD1; abundance: .; CDR3aa: CSVVQGAGNEQFF; CDR3nt: TGCAGCGTCGTCCAGGGGGCAGGCAATGAGCAGTTCTTC
v_gene: TRBV29-1; j_gene: TRBJ2-2; d_gene: .; abundance: .; CDR3aa: CSVVLGEGELFF; CDR3nt: TGCAGCGTTGTCCTGGGGGAGGGGGAGCTGTTTTTT
v_gene: TRBV12-2; j_gene: TRBJ2-2; d_gene: .; abundance: once; CDR3aa: CASRPGSQRNTGELFF; CDR3nt: TGTGCAAGTCGCCCCGGATCCCAGAGGAACACCGGGGAGCTGTTTTTT
v_gene: TRBV28; j_gene: TRBJ2-7; d_gene: .; abundance: .; CDR3aa: CATKGPSSYEQYF; CDR3nt: TGTGCCACCAAAGGTCCTTCCTCCTACGAGCAGTACTTC
v_gene: TRBV5-1; j_gene: TRBJ2-7; d_gene: TRBD1; abundance: once; CDR3aa: CASSFLGTGPYEQYF; CDR3nt: TGCGCCAGCAGCTTCCTCGGGACAGGTCCTTACGAGCAGTACTTC
v_gene: TRBV30; j_gene: TRBJ2-7; d_gene: .; abundance: .; CDR3aa: CAWSKGTKVYEQYF; CDR3nt: TGTGCCTGGAGTAAGGGGACGAAAGTCTACGAGCAGTACTTC
v_gene: TRBV10-3; j_gene: TRBJ2-1; d_gene: .; abundance: .; CDR3aa: CAIAGNGGEQFF; CDR3nt: TGTGCCATAGCAGGGAATGGGGGTGAGCAGTTCTTC
v_gene: TRBV23-1; j_gene: TRBJ1-2; d_gene: TRBD1; abundance: once; CDR3aa: CASRQGARGYTF; CDR3nt: TGCGCCAGCAGGCAGGGGGCGCGGGGCTACACCTTC
v_gene: TRBV5-1; j_gene: TRBJ1-1; d_gene: .; abundance: .; CDR3aa: CASSSGVAETEAFF; CDR3nt: TGCGCCAGCAGCTCCGGTGTGGCCGAAACTGAAGCTTTCTTT
v_gene: TRBV11-2; j_gene: TRBJ2-3; d_gene: .; abundance: .; CDR3aa: CASSLFGSPDTQYF; CDR3nt: TGTGCCAGCAGCTTATTCGGGAGCCCCGATACGCAGTATTTT
v_gene: TRBV29-1; j_gene: TRBJ2-1; d_gene: .; abundance: .; CDR3aa: CSVEERGFLGNEQFF; CDR3nt: TGCAGCGTTGAAGAACGGGGGTTTTTGGGCAATGAGCAGTTCTTC
v_gene: TRBV5-4; j_gene: TRBJ1-2; d_gene: TRBD1; abundance: .; CDR3aa: CASSLDRGRDYTF; CDR3nt: TGTGCCAGCAGCCTCGACAGGGGGCGAGACTACACCTTC
v_gene: TRBV10-2; j_gene: TRBJ2-3; d_gene: .; abundance: once; CDR3aa: CASRSWRVGSGSTDTQYF; CDR3nt: TGCGCCAGCAGGTCTTGGCGGGTCGGGAGTGGTAGCACAGATACGCAGTATTTT
v_gene: TRBV7-9; j_gene: TRBJ2-1; d_gene: TRBD2; abundance: .; CDR3aa: CASSPLASGSGHEQFF; CDR3nt: TGTGCCAGCAGTCCACTGGCTAGCGGGAGCGGCCATGAGCAGTTCTTC
v_gene: TRBV2; j_gene: TRBJ2-6; d_gene: .; abundance: .; CDR3aa: CASSGQTGANVLTF; CDR3nt: TGTGCCAGCAGTGGTCAGACTGGGGCCAACGTCCTGACTTTC
v_gene: TRBV11-2; j_gene: TRBJ2-7; d_gene: .; abundance: .; CDR3aa: CASSLRAAYEQYF; CDR3nt: TGTGCCAGCAGCTTGCGGGCAGCCTACGAGCAGTACTTC
v_gene: TRBV29-1; j_gene: TRBJ1-3; d_gene: TRBD1; abundance: .; CDR3aa: CSVQGGASSGNTIYF; CDR3nt: TGCAGCGTTCAGGGGGGGGCCTCCTCTGGAAACACCATATATTTT
v_gene: TRBV5-1; j_gene: TRBJ2-7; d_gene: TRBD2; abundance: .; CDR3aa: CASSPGGSTGEQYF; CDR3nt: TGCGCCAGTTCCCCCGGCGGGAGTACGGGCGAGCAGTACTTC
v_gene: TRBV28; j_gene: TRBJ2-7; d_gene: .; abundance: .; CDR3aa: CASMGRDSRWNEQYF; CDR3nt: TGTGCCAGCATGGGAAGAGACTCTCGGTGGAACGAGCAGTACTTC
v_gene: TRBV28; j_gene: TRBJ2-7; d_gene: .; abundance: .; CDR3aa: CASTGGSLSEQYF; CDR3nt: TGTGCCAGCACAGGAGGGAGCCTCTCCGAGCAGTACTTC
v_gene: TRBV2; j_gene: TRBJ2-3; d_gene: .; abundance: .; CDR3aa: CASLRLAFTDTQYF; CDR3nt: TGTGCCAGCTTGAGGCTAGCTTTCACAGATACGCAGTATTTT
v_gene: TRBV19; j_gene: TRBJ1-1; d_gene: TRBD1; abundance: .; CDR3aa: CASSAPSGTGGHPAFF; CDR3nt: TGTGCCAGTAGTGCCCCCTCCGGGACAGGGGGCCATCCAGCTTTCTTT
v_gene: TRBV29-1; j_gene: TRBJ2-4; d_gene: .; abundance: .; CDR3aa: CSALGRAKNIQYF; CDR3nt: TGCAGCGCCCTCGGCAGGGCCAAAAACATTCAGTACTTC
v_gene: TRBV18; j_gene: TRBJ1-1; d_gene: .; abundance: .; CDR3aa: CASSHAVKVNTEAFF; CDR3nt: TGTGCCAGCTCACACGCCGTCAAGGTAAACACTGAAGCTTTCTTT
v_gene: TRBV4-1; j_gene: TRBJ2-3; d_gene: .; abundance: .; CDR3aa: CASSQTSQRTDTQYF; CDR3nt: TGCGCCAGCAGCCAAACTAGCCAACGCACAGATACGCAGTATTTT
v_gene: TRBV7-3; j_gene: TRBJ2-3; d_gene: .; abundance: .; CDR3aa: CARGATRTDTQYF; CDR3nt: TGTGCCAGGGGGGCCACGCGCACAGATACGCAGTATTTT
v_gene: TRBV2; j_gene: TRBJ1-5; d_gene: TRBD1; abundance: .; CDR3aa: CASRFRQGAQPQHF; CDR3nt: TGTGCCAGCAGGTTCCGACAGGGCGCCCAGCCCCAGCATTTT
v_gene: TRBV3-1/TRBV3-2; j_gene: TRBJ1-5; d_gene: .; abundance: .; CDR3aa: CASSQGGPYSNQPQHF; CDR3nt: TGTGCCAGCAGCCAAGGGGGACCCTATAGCAATCAGCCCCAGCATTTT
v_gene: TRBV6-5; j_gene: TRBJ1-1; d_gene: .; abundance: .; CDR3aa: CASNTDRVMNTEAFF; CDR3nt: TGTGCCAGCAACACGGACCGGGTAATGAACACTGAAGCTTTCTTT
v_gene: TRBV3-1/TRBV3-2; j_gene: TRBJ2-1; d_gene: TRBD2; abundance: .; CDR3aa: CASSQAGLAANEQFF; CDR3nt: TGTGCCAGCAGCCAAGCTGGACTAGCGGCCAATGAGCAGTTCTTC
v_gene: TRBV28; j_gene: TRBJ2-2; d_gene: .; abundance: .; CDR3aa: CASSLMGLSGELFF; CDR3nt: TGTGCCAGCAGTTTAATGGGCCTTTCCGGGGAGCTGTTTTTT
v_gene: TRBV11-3; j_gene: TRBJ1-1; d_gene: .; abundance: .; CDR3aa: CASSPGGGGNTEAFF; CDR3nt: TGTGCCAGCAGCCCCGGAGGTGGGGGAAACACTGAAGCTTTCTTT
v_gene: TRBV24-1; j_gene: TRBJ2-4; d_gene: TRBD2; abundance: .; CDR3aa: CATSGSSGRGVKNIQYF; CDR3nt: TGTGCCACCAGTGGATCGAGCGGGAGAGGAGTCAAAAACATTCAGTACTTC
v_gene: TRBV28; j_gene: TRBJ2-7; d_gene: .; abundance: .; CDR3aa: CASSYRENYEQYF; CDR3nt: TGTGCCAGCAGTTACAGGGAAAACTACGAGCAGTACTTC
v_gene: TRBV18; j_gene: TRBJ1-1; d_gene: .; abundance: once; CDR3aa: CASSFSLPGSWGANTEAFF; CDR3nt: TGTGCCAGCTCGTTCTCCCTCCCGGGGTCTTGGGGGGCGAACACTGAAGCTTTCTTT
v_gene: TRBV19; j_gene: TRBJ1-1; d_gene: .; abundance: once; CDR3aa: CASRAREGTEAFF; CDR3nt: TGTGCCAGCAGAGCCCGAGAAGGTACTGAAGCTTTCTTT
v_gene: TRBV2; j_gene: TRBJ2-5; d_gene: TRBD2; abundance: .; CDR3aa: CASSEGLAGGRETQYF; CDR3nt: TGTGCCAGCAGTGAGGGACTAGCGGGAGGGCGAGAGACCCAGTACTTC
v_gene: TRBV14; j_gene: TRBJ2-7; d_gene: .; abundance: .; CDR3aa: CASSQVRGAGEQYF; CDR3nt: TGTGCCAGCAGCCAAGTGCGAGGAGCCGGCGAGCAGTACTTC
v_gene: TRBV19; j_gene: TRBJ2-5; d_gene: TRBD1; abundance: .; CDR3aa: CASRTGPTGTQYF; CDR3nt: TGTGCCAGTAGGACAGGGCCAACGGGGACCCAGTACTTC
v_gene: TRBV3-1/TRBV3-2; j_gene: TRBJ1-4; d_gene: .; abundance: .; CDR3aa: CASSPRGQGGSNEKLFF; CDR3nt: TGTGCCAGCAGCCCAAGGGGCCAGGGCGGGTCTAATGAAAAACTGTTTTTT
v_gene: TRBV5-6; j_gene: TRBJ2-7; d_gene: TRBD2; abundance: .; CDR3aa: CASSSWASGTYEQYF; CDR3nt: TGTGCCAGCAGCTCCTGGGCTAGCGGGACCTACGAGCAGTACTTC
v_gene: TRBV28; j_gene: TRBJ1-5; d_gene: TRBD1; abundance: .; CDR3aa: CASSPRTGGNQPQHF; CDR3nt: TGTGCCAGCAGTCCCCGGACAGGTGGGAATCAGCCCCAGCATTTT
v_gene: TRBV24-1; j_gene: TRBJ2-5; d_gene: TRBD1; abundance: .; CDR3aa: CATSDRTGGFQETQYF; CDR3nt: TGTGCCACCAGTGACCGGACAGGGGGGTTTCAAGAGACCCAGTACTTC
v_gene: TRBV6-5; j_gene: TRBJ2-1; d_gene: .; abundance: .; CDR3aa: CASRRESYNEQFF; CDR3nt: TGTGCCAGCAGACGGGAGTCCTACAATGAGCAGTTCTTC
v_gene: TRBV19; j_gene: TRBJ1-3; d_gene: .; abundance: .; CDR3aa: CASRRASGNTIYF; CDR3nt: TGTGCCAGTCGGCGGGCCTCTGGAAACACCATATATTTT
v_gene: TRBV3-1/TRBV3-2; j_gene: TRBJ2-7; d_gene: .; abundance: .; CDR3aa: CASSQDPGAYEQYF; CDR3nt: TGTGCCAGCAGCCAAGATCCAGGGGCCTACGAGCAGTACTTC
v_gene: TRBV11-2; j_gene: TRBJ2-3; d_gene: .; abundance: .; CDR3aa: CASSLSRAWEVGTDTQYF; CDR3nt: TGTGCCAGCAGCTTATCCCGTGCGTGGGAGGTCGGCACAGATACGCAGTATTTT
v_gene: TRBV28; j_gene: TRBJ1-1; d_gene: .; abundance: once; CDR3aa: CASSTYLGTVENTEAFF; CDR3nt: TGTGCCAGCAGCACTTACTTAGGGACGGTAGAGAACACTGAAGCTTTCTTT
v_gene: TRBV6-5; j_gene: TRBJ2-1; d_gene: .; abundance: .; CDR3aa: CASSYGSGYYNEQFF; CDR3nt: TGTGCCAGCAGTTATGGGAGCGGGTATTACAATGAGCAGTTCTTC